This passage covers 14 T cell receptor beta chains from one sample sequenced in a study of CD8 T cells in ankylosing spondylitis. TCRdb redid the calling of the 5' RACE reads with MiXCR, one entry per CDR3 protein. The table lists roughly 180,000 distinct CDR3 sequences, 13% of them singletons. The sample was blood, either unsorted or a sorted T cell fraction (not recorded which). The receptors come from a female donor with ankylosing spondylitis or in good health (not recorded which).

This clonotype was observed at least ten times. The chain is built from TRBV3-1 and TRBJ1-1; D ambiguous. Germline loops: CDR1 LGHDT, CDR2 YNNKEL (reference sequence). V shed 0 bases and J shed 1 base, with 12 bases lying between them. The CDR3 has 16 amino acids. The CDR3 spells CASSQDRGSRNTEAFF. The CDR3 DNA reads TGTGCCAGCAGCCAAGATCGAGGGAGCAGGAACACTGAAGCTTTCTTT.

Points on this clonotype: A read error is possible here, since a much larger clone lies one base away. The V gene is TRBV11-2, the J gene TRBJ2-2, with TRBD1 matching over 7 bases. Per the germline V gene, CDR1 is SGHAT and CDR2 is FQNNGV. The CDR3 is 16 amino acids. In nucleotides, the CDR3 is TGTGCCAACAGCCTACAGACAGGGTCGAACACCGGGGAGCTGTTTTTT. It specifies CANSLQTGSNTGELFF.

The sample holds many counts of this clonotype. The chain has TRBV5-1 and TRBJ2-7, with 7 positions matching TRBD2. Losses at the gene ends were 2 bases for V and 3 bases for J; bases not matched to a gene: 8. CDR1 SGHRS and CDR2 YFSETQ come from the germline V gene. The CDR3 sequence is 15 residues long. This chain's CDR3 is CASSFGLGGGYEQYF. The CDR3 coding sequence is TGCGCCAGCAGCTTCGGTCTGGGGGGGGGCTACGAGCAGTACTTC.

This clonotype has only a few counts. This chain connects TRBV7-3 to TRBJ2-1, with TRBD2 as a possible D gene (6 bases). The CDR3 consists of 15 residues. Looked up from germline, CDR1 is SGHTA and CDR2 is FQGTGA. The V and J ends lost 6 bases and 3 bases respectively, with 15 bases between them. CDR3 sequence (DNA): TGTGCCAGCAGTCTGGCTAGCGCCCACTACAATGAGCAGTTCTTC. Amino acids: CASSLASAHYNEQFF.

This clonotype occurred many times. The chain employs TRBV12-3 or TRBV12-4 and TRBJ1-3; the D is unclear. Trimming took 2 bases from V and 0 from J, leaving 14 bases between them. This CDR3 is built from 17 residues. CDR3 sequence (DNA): TGTGCCAGCAGTTTAAAATCGGGGATCAGCTCTGGAAACACCATATATTTT. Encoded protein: CASSLKSGISSGNTIYF.

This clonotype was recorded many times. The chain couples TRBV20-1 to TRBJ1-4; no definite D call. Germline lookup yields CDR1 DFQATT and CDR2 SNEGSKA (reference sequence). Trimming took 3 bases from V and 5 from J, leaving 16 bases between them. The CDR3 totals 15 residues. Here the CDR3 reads CSARGSTGSNEKLFF. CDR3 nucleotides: TGCAGTGCTAGGGGGAGTACGGGGTCAAATGAAAAACTGTTTTTT.

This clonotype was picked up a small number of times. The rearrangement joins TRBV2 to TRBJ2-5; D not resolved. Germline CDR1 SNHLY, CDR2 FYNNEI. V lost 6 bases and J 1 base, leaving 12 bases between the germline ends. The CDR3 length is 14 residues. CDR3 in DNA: TGTGCCAGCAGAAAGACGACGATCCAAGAGACCCAGTACTTC. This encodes CASRKTTIQETQYF.

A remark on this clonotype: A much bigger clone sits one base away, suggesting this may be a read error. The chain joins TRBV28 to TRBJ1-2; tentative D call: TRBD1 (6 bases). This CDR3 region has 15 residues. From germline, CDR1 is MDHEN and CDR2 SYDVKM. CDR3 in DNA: TGTGCCAACAGTTTACGTGCAGGGGCGAACTATGGCTACACCTTC. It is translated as CANSLRAGANYGYTF.

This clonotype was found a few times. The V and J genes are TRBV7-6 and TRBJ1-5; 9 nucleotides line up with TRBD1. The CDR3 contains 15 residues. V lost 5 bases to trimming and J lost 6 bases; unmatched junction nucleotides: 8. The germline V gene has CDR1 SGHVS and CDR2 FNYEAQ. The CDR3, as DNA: TGTGCCAGCAGCAAGCGGACAGGGGAGGCTCAGCCCCAGCATTTT. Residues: CASSKRTGEAQPQHF. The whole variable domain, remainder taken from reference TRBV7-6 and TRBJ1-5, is GAGVSQSPRYKVTKRGQDVALRCDPISGHVSLYWYRQALGQGPEFLTYFNYEAQQDKSGLPNDRFSAERPEGSISTLTIQRTEQRDSAMYRCASSKRTGEAQPQHFGDGTRLSIL.

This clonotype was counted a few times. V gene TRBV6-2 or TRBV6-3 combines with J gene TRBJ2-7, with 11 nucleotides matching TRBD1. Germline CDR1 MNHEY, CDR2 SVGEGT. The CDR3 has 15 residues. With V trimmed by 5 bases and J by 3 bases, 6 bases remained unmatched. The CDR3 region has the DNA TGTGCCAGCAGTCAGGGGACAGGGGGTCGCTACGAGCAGTACTTC. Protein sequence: CASSQGTGGRYEQYF.

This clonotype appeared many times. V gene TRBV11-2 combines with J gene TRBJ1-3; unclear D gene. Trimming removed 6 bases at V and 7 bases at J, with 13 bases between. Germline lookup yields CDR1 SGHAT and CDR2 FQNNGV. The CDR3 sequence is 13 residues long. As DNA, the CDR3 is TGTGCCAGCAGTCCTCGTACGTCGAACACCATATATTTT. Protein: CASSPRTSNTIYF.

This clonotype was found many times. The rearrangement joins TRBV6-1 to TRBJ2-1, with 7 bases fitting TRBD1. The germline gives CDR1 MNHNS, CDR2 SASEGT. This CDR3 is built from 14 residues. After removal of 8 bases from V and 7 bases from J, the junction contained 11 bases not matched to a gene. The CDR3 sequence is CASSTTGDRNEQFF. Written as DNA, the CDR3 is TGTGCCAGCTCCACAACAGGGGATCGGAATGAGCAGTTCTTC.

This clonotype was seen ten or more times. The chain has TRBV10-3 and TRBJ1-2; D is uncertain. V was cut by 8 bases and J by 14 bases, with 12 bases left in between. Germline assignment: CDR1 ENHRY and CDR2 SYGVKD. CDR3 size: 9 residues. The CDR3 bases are TGTGCCATCGCAGAGCGGGTAACCTTC. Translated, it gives CAIAERVTF.

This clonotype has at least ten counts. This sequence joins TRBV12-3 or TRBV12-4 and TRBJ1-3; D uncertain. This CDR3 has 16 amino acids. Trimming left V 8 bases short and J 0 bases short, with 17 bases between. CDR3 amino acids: CASATAGKTSGNTIYF. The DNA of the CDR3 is TGTGCCAGCGCGACCGCGGGGAAGACCTCTGGAAACACCATATATTTT.